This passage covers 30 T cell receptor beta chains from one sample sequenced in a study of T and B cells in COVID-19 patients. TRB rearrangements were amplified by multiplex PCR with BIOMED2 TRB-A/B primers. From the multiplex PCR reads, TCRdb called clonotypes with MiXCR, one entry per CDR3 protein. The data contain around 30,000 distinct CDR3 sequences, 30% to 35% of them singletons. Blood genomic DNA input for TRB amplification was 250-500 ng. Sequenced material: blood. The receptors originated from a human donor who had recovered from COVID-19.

The DNA for the CDR3 is TGCGCCAGCAGCCGGAACTTAGACCCTAGCACAGATACGCAGTATTTT. Its protein product is CASSRNLDPSTDTQYF. V gene TRBV4-3 combines with J gene TRBJ2-3; D is unresolved. V was trimmed by 4 bases and J by 0 bases, leaving 14 bases between them. The CDR3 has 16 residues. Germline assignment: CDR1 LGHNA and CDR2 YSLEER.

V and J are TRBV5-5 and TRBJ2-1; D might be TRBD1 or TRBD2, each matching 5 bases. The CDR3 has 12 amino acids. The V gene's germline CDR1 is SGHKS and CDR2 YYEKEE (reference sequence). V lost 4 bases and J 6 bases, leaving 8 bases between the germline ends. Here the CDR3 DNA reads TGTGCCAGCAGCCCCGGGGCCAATGAGCAGTTCTTC. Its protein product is CASSPGANEQFF.

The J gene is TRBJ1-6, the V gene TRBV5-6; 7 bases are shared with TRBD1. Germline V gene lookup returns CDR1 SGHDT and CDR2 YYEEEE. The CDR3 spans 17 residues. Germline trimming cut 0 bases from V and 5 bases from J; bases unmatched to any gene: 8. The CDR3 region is CASSLAWGQQNNSPLHF. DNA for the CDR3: TGTGCCAGCAGCTTGGCCTGGGGACAGCAGAATAATTCACCCCTCCACTTT.

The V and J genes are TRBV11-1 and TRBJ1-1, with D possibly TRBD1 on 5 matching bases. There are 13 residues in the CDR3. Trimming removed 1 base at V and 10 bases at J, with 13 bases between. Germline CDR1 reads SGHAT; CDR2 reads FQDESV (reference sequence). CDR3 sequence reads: CASSLVTGDRAFF. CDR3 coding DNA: TGTGCCAGCAGCTTAGTTACAGGCGATAGAGCTTTCTTT. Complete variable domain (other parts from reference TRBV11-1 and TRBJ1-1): EAEVAQSPRYKITEKSQAVAFWCDPISGHATLYWYRQILGQGPELLVQFQDESVVDDSQLPKDRFSAERLKGVDSTLKIQPAELGDSAMYLCASSLVTGDRAFFGQGTRLTVV.

CDR3 protein: CASSPRDRGWPLHF. In nucleotides, the CDR3 is TGTGCCAGCAGCCCGAGGGACAGGGGGTGGCCCCTCCACTTT. J is TRBJ1-6 and V is TRBV5-5, with TRBD1 matching 11 bases. The CDR3 is 14 amino acids. Germline assignment: CDR1 SGHKS and CDR2 YYEKEE (reference sequence). V was pared by 4 bases and J by 13 bases, with 7 bases of the junction left unmatched.

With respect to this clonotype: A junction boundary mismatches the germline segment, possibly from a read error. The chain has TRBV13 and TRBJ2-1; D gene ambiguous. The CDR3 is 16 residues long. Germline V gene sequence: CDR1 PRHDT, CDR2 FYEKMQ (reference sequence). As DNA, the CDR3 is TGTGCCAGCAGCCCTAAACAGTTGCACTCCTACAATAAGCAGTTCTTC. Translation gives CASSPKQLHSYNKQFF.

The CDR3 reads CSARPGTISTDTQYF. The CDR3 coding sequence is TGCAGTGCTAGGCCGGGAACAATTAGCACAGATACGCAGTATTTT. The rearrangement links TRBV20-1 to TRBJ2-3; the D gene is possibly TRBD2 (5 bases). Trimming removed 3 bases from V and 0 bases from J, with 13 bases in between. Germline V CDR1 and CDR2: DFQATT, SNEGSKA (reference sequence). This CDR3 has 15 residues.

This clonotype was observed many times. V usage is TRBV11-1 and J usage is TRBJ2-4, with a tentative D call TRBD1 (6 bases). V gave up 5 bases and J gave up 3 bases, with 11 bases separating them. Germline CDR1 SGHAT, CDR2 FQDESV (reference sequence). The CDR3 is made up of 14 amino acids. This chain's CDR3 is CASSQDRGKNIQYF. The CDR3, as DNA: TGTGCCAGCAGCCAGGACAGAGGCAAAAACATTCAGTACTTC.

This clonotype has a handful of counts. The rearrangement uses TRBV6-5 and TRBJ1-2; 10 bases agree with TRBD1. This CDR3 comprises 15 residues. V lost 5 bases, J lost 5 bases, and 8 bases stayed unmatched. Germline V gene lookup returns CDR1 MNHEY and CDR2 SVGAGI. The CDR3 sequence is CASSARQGAWYGYTF. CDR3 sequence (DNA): TGTGCCAGCAGTGCCCGACAGGGGGCTTGGTATGGCTACACCTTC.

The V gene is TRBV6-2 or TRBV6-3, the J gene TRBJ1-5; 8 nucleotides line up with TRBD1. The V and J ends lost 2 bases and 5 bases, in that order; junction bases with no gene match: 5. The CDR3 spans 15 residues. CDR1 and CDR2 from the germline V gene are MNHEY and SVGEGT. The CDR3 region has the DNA TGTGCCAGCAGTTACCGGACAGGGCTGGATCAGCCCCAGCATTTT. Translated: CASSYRTGLDQPQHF.

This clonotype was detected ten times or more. In nucleotides, the CDR3 is TGTGCCAGTAGTATAGCCAAGGGGCTTGGGGAGACCCAGTACTTC. Its translation is CASSIAKGLGETQYF. V and J are TRBV19 and TRBJ2-5; a possible D gene is TRBD1 (5 bases). With 1 base removed from V and 5 bases from J, the gap between germline ends came to 14 bases. Germline loops: CDR1 LNHDA, CDR2 SQIVND (reference sequence). The CDR3 is 15 amino acids. Filled out from reference TRBV19 and TRBJ2-5, the complete variable domain reads DGGITQSPKYLFRKEGQNVTLSCEQNLNHDAMYWYRQDPGQGLRLIYYSQIVNDFQKGDIAEGYSVSREKKESFPLTVTSAQKNPTAFYLCASSIAKGLGETQYFGPGTRLLVL.

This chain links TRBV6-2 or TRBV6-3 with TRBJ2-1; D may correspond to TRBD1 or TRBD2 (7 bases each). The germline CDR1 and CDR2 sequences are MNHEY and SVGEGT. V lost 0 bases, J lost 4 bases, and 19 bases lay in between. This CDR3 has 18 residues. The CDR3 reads CASSYSNIRGGPYNEQFF. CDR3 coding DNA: TGTGCCAGCAGTTACTCGAATATCAGGGGGGGGCCTTACAATGAGCAGTTCTTC.

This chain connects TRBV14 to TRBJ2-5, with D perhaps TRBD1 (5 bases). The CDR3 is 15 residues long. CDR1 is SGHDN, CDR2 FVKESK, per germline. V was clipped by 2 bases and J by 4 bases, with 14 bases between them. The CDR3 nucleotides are TGTGCCAGCAGCCAATATCAAGGGGTCGGAGAGACCCAGTACTTC. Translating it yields CASSQYQGVGETQYF.

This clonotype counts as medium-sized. In DNA, the CDR3 is TGTGCCACCGGACGGGAGACCCAGTACTTC. Amino acids: CATGRETQYF. The gene calls are TRBV19 and TRBJ2-5; the D is unclear. The V end was cut by 10 bases, the J end by 5 bases, with 8 bases between. This CDR3 has 10 residues. Looked up from germline, CDR1 is LNHDA and CDR2 is SQIVND (reference sequence). The complete variable domain, with remaining parts taken from reference TRBV19 and TRBJ2-5, reads DGGITQSPKYLFRKEGQNVTLSCEQNLNHDAMYWYRQDPGQGLRLIYYSQIVNDFQKGDIAEGYSVSREKKESFPLTVTSAQKNPTAFYLCATGRETQYFGPGTRLLVL.

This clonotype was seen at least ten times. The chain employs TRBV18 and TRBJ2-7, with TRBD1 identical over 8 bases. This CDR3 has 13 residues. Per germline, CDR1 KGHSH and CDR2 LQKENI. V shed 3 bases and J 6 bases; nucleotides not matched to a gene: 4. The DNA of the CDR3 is TGTGCCAGCTCACCGGGACAGGTAGTCGAGCAGTACTTC. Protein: CASSPGQVVEQYF.

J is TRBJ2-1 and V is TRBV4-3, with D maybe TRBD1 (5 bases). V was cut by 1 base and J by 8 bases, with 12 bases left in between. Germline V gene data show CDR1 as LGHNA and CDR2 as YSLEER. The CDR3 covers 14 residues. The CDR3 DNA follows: TGCGCCAGCAGCCAAGGCAGGGTCTTAGATGAGCAGTTCTTC. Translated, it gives CASSQGRVLDEQFF.

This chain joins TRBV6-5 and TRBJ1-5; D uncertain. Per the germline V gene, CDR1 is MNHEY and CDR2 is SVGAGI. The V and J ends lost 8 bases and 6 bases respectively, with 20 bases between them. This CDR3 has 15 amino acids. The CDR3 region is CASVRSAPRPQPQHF. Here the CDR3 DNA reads TGTGCCAGCGTCCGATCGGCCCCGCGCCCTCAGCCCCAGCATTTT.

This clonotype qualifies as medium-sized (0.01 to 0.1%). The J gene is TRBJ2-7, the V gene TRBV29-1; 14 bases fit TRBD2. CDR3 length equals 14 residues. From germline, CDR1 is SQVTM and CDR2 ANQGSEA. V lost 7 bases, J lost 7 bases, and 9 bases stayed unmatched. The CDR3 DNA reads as TGCAGCGCGATGACTAGCGGGAGGGCCCTGGAGCAGTACTTC. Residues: CSAMTSGRALEQYF.

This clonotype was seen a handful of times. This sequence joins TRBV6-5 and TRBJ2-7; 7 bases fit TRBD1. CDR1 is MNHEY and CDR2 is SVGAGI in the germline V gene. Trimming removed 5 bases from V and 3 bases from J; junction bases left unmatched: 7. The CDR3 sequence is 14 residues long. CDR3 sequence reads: CASSPTGEHYEQYF. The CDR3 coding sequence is TGTGCCAGCAGTCCCACAGGGGAACACTACGAGCAGTACTTC.

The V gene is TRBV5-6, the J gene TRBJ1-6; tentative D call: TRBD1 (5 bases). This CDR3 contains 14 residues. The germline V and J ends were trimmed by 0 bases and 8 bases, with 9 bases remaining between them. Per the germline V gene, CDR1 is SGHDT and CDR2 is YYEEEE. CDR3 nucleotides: TGTGCCAGCAGCTTGGTTGGCAGGGATTCACCCCTCCACTTT. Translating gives CASSLVGRDSPLHF.

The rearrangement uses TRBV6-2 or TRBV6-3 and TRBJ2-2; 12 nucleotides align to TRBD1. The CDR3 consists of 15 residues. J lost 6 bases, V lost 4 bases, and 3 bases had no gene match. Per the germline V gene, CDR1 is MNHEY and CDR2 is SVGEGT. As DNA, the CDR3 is TGTGCCAGCAGTTGGGGGACAGGGGGCCCCGGGGAGCTGTTTTTT. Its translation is CASSWGTGGPGELFF.

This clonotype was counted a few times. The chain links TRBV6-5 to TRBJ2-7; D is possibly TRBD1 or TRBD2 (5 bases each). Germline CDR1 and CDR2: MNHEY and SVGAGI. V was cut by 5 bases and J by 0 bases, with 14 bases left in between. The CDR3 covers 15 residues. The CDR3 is CASSDEGLPSYEQYF. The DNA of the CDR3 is TGTGCCAGCAGTGACGAGGGGCTCCCCTCCTACGAGCAGTACTTC.

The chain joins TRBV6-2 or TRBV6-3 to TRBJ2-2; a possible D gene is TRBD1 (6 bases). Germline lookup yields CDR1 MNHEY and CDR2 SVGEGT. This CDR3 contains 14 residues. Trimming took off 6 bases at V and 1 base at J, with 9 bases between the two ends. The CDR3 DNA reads TGTGCCAGCAGCAAGACAGGGAACACCGGGGAGCTGTTTTTT. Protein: CASSKTGNTGELFF.

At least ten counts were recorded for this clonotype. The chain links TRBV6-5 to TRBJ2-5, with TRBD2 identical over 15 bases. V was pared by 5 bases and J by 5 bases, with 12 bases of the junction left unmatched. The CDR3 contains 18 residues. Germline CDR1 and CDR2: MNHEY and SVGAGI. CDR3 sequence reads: CASSRGLAGGPSFETQYF. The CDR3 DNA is TGTGCCAGCAGTCGCGGACTAGCGGGGGGGCCTAGTTTTGAGACCCAGTACTTC.

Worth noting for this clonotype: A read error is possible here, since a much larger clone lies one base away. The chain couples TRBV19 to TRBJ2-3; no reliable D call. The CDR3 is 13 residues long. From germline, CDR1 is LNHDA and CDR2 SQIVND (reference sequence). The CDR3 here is CASSPPVEDKQYF. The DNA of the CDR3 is TGTGCCAGCTCACCACCGGTTGAAGATAAGCAGTATTTT.

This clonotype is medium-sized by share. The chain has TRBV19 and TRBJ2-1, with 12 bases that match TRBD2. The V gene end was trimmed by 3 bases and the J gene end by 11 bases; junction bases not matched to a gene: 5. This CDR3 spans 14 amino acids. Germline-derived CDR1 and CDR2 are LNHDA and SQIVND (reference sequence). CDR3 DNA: TGTGCCAGTAGTATCGGACTAGCGGGAACTCAGCAGTTCTTC. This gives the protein CASSIGLAGTQQFF.

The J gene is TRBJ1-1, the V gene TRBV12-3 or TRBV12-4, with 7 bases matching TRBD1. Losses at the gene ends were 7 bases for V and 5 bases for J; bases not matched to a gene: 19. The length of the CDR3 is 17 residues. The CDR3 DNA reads TGTGCCAGCATCGTAAACGGGGGGGGAGGGGGCTTAACTGAAGCTTTCTTT. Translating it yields CASIVNGGGGGLTEAFF.

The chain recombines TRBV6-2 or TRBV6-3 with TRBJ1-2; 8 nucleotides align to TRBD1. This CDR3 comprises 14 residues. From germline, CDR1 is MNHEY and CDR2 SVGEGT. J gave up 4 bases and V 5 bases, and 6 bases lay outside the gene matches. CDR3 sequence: CASSPAGGSYGYTF. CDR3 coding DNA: TGTGCCAGCAGTCCGGCAGGGGGCAGCTATGGCTACACCTTC.

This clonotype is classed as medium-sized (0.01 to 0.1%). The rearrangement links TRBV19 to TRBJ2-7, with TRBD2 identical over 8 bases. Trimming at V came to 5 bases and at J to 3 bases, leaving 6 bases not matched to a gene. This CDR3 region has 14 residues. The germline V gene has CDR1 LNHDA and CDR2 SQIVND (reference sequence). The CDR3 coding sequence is TGTGCCAGTAGTTCGGGAGGGGGGGGCTACGAGCAGTACTTC. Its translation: CASSSGGGGYEQYF.

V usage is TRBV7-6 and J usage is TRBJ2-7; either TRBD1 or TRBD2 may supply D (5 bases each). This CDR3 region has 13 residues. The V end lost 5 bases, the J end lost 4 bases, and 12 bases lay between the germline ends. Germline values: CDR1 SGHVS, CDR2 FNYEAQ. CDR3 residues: CASSPGPLYEQYF. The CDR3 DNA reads TGTGCCAGCAGCCCGGGGCCGCTTTACGAGCAGTACTTC. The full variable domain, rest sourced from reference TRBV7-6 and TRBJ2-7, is GAGVSQSPRYKVTKRGQDVALRCDPISGHVSLYWYRQALGQGPEFLTYFNYEAQQDKSGLPNDRFSAERPEGSISTLTIQRTEQRDSAMYRCASSPGPLYEQYFGPGTRLTVT.